This T cell receptor (beta chain) comes out of a study of blood T cell repertoires in COVID-19. Study-level background: The United States, Italy and Spain were the sources of the acute and convalescent COVID-19 samples. Sample material is recorded as cDNA or gDNA derived from T cells, B-cell-depleted T cells, or PBMCs.

The authors' processing: Using reference gene primer amplification, nucleated cell counts were estimated. Clones were read by immunoSEQ multiplex PCR, and TCRdb kept only the in-frame ones, dropping some. V, J and clone size are taken as reported in that table, and D and trimming were inferred from the DNA itself. This sample has approximately 69,000 clones, with 88% found just once. The sample comprised peripheral blood. The TCR comes from a man aged 45-65 years with acute or convalescent COVID-19.

In DNA, the CDR3 is TGCGCCAGCAGCTTTGGACAGGGGCGGGATGAGCAGTTCTTC. Translating gives CASSFGQGRDEQFF. The chain couples TRBV5-1 to TRBJ2-1; 9 bases agree with TRBD1. The CDR3 runs 14 residues. The J segment lost 8 bases and the V segment lost 2 bases, leaving 5 bases of the junction unmatched. The germline CDR1 and CDR2 sequences are SGHRS and YFSETQ.